This T cell receptor beta chain derives from a study of beta chain features in type 1 diabetes. Only one heparinised blood draw was taken per donor, and its volume averaged about 120 mL. As every portion of the isolated RNA was reverse transcribed, the sequencing read expressed TCRB transcripts. Assay: immunoSEQ multiplex PCR; the TCRdb copy retains only in-frame clones and omits some. The sample shows around 97,000 clones, around 30% of them seen only once. In this sample, this clone turned up a few times. Its target is unknown. General study results and limits: The study found moderately but significantly shorter TCRB CDR3s in all four CD4+ subsets of Type 1 diabetes patients. Naive, central memory and Treg TCRB repertoires appeared more alike in patients than in healthy donors.

This CDR3 spans 15 amino acids. The junction had 5 bases not matched to a gene; V was cut back by 4 bases and J by 2 bases. Germline assignment: CDR1 SGHAT and CDR2 FQDESV (reference sequence). This sequence was found in a woman under 30 with type 1 diabetes. The sample comprised central memory CD4+ T cells from blood. This chain links TRBV11-1 with TRBJ2-1; TRBD1 matches at 7 bases. This CDR3 is CASSSRQGTYNEQFF. The CDR3 bases are TGTGCCAGCAGCTCTAGACAGGGTACCTACAATGAGCAGTTCTTC.